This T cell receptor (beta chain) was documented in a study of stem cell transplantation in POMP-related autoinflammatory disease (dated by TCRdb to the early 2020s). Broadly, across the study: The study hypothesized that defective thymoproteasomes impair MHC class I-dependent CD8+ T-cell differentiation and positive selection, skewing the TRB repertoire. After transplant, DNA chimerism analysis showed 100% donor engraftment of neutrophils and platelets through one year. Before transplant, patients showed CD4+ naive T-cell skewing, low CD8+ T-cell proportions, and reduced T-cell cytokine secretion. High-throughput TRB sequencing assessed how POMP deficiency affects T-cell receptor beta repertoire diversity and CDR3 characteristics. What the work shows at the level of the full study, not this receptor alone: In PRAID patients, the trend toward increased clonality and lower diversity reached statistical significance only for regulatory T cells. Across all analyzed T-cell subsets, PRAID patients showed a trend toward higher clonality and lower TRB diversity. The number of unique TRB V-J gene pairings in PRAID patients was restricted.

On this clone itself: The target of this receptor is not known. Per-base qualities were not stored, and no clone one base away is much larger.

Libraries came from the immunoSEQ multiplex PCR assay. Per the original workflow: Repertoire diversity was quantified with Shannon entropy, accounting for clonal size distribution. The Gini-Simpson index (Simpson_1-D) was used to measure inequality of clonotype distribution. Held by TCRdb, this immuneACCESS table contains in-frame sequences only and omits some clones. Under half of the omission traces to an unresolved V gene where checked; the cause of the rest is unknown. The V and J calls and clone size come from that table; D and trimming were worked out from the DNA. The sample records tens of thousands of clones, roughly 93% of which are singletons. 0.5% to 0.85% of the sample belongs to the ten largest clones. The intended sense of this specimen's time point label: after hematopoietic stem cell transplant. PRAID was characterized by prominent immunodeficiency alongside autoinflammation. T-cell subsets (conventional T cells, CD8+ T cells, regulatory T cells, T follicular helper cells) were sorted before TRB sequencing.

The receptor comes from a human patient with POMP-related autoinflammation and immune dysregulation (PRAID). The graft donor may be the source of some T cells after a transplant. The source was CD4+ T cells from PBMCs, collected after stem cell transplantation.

For the CDR3, the sequence is CASSAQGGFNSPLHF. The DNA sequence is TGTGCCAGCAGTGCACAGGGGGGATTTAATTCACCCCTCCACTTT. The V and J segments used are TRBV2 and TRBJ1-6; TRBD1 fits 8 bases in the junction. Inclusive of the bounding cysteine and phenylalanine, the CDR3 is 15 residues long. Just the 45-base CDR3 DNA is kept, in frame starting at base 1. For this chain, trimming is 4 bases at the V end and 6 bases at the J end, and the number of junction bases without a gene match is 5. Taken from the germline V gene, the CDR1 and CDR2 loops are SNHLY and FYNNEI. Joined to the reference TRBV2 and TRBJ1-6 proteins, this CDR3 gives the full variable domain: EPEVTQTPSHQVTQMGQEVILRCVPISNHLYFYWYRQILGQKVEFLVSFYNNEISEKSEIFDDQFSVERPDGSNFTLKIRSTKLEDSAMYFCASSAQGGFNSPLHFGNGTRLTVT.